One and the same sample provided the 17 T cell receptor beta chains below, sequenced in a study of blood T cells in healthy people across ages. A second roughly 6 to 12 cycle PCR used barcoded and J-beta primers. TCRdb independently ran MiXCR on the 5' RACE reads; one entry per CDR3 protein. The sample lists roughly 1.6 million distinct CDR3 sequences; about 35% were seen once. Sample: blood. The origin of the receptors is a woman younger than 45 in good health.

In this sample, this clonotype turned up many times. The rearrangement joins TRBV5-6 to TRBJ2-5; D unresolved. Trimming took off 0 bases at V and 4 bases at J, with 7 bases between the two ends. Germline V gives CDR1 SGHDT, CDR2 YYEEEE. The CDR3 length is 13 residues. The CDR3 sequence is CASSLERAETQYF. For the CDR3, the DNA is TGTGCCAGCAGCTTGGAAAGGGCAGAGACCCAGTACTTC.

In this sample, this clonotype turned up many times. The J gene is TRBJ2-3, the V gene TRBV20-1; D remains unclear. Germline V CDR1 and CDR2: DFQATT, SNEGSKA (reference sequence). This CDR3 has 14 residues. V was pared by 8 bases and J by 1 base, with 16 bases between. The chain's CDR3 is CSSPRGAGTDTQYF. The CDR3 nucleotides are TGCAGTTCTCCCCGAGGCGCCGGCACAGATACGCAGTATTTT.

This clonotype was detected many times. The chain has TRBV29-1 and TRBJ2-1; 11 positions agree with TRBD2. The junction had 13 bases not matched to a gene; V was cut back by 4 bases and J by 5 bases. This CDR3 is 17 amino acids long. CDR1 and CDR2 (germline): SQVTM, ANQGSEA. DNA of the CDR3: TGCAGCGTTGTGCCCGGGATGACTAGCGGGGTCAACAATGAGCAGTTCTTC. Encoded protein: CSVVPGMTSGVNNEQFF.

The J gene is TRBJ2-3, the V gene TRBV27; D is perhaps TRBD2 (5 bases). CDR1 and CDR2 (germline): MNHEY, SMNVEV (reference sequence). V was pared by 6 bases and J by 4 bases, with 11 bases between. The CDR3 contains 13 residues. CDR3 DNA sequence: TGTGCCAGCAGCGGGGTTAGCGCAGATACGCAGTATTTT. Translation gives CASSGVSADTQYF.

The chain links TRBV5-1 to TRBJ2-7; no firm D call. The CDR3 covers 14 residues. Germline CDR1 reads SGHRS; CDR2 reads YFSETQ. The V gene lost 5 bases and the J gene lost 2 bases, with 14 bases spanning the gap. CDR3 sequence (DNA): TGCGCCAGCAGACCCCCGGCCCCCACCTACGAGCAGTACTTC. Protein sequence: CASRPPAPTYEQYF.

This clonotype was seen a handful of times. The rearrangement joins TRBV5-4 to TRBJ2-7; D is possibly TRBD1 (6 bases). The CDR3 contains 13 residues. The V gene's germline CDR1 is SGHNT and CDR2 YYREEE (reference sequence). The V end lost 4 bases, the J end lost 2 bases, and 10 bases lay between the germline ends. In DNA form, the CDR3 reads TGTGCCAGCAGCGTCAGGGGAACCTACGAGCAGTACTTC. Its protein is CASSVRGTYEQYF.

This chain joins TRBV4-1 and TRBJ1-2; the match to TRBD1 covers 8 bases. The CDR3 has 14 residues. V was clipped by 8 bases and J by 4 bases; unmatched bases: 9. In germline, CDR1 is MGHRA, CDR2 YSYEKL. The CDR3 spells CASGRQGASYGYTF. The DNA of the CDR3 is TGCGCCAGCGGCCGCCAGGGGGCAAGCTATGGCTACACCTTC.

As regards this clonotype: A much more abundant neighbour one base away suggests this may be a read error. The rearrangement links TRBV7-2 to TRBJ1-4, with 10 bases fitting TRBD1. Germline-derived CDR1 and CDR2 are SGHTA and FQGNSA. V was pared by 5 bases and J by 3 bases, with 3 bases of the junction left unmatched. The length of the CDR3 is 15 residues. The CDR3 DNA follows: TGTGCCAGCAGCCCCGGGACAGGGGCTAATGAAAAACTGTTTTTT. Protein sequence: CASSPGTGANEKLFF.

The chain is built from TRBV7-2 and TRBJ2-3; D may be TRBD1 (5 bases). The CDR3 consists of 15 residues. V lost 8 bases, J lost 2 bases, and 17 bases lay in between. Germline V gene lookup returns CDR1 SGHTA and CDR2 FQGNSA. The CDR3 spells CASQKQADPTDTQYF. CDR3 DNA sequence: TGTGCCAGCCAGAAACAGGCTGATCCCACAGATACGCAGTATTTT.

The CDR3 sequence is CASSDISKKRPGGQETQYF. The CDR3 nucleotides are TGTGCCAGCAGCGATATCTCTAAAAAGCGCCCTGGGGGTCAAGAGACCCAGTACTTC. The gene calls are TRBV7-6 and TRBJ2-5; D possibly matches TRBD1 or TRBD2 (5 bases each). Germline values: CDR1 SGHVS, CDR2 FNYEAQ. CDR3 length: 19 residues. V dropped 5 bases and J dropped 2 bases, with 27 bases sitting between them.

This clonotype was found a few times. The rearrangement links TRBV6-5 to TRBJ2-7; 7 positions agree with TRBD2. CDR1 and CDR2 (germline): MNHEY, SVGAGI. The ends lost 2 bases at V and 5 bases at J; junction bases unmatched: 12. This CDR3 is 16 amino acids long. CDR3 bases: TGTGCCAGCAGTTACGTTCCCAGCGGGACGTCTAACGAGCAGTACTTC. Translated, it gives CASSYVPSGTSNEQYF.

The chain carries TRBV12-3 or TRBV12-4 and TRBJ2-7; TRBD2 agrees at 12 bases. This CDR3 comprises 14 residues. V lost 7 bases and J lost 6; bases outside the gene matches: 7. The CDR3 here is CASTFGLAGSEQYF. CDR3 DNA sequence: TGTGCCAGCACTTTCGGACTAGCGGGAAGCGAGCAGTACTTC.

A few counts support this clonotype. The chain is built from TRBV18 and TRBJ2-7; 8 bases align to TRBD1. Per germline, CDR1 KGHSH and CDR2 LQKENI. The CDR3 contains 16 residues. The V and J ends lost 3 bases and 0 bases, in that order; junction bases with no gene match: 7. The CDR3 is CASSPTQTGASYEQYF. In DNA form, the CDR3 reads TGTGCCAGCTCACCCACCCAGACAGGGGCCTCCTACGAGCAGTACTTC.

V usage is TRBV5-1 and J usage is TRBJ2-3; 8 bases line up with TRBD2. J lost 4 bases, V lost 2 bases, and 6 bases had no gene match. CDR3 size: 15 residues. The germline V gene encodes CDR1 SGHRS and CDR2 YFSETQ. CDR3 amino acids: CASSLAGDPADTQYF. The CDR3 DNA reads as TGCGCCAGCAGCTTAGCGGGGGACCCTGCAGATACGCAGTATTTT.

Here the CDR3 DNA reads TGTGCCAGCAGTTCATCAGGAAGCGCTAACTATGGCTACACCTTC. Amino acid sequence: CASSSSGSANYGYTF. The chain links TRBV27 to TRBJ1-2; D is uncertain. The CDR3 is made up of 15 amino acids. V lost 4 bases to trimming and J lost 0 bases, with 12 bases between them. In germline, CDR1 is MNHEY, CDR2 SMNVEV (reference sequence).

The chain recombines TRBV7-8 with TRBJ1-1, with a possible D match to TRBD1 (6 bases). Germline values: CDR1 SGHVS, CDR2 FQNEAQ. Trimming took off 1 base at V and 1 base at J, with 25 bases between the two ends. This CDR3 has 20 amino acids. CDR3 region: CASSLVWGLEFISSNTEAFF. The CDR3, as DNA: TGTGCCAGCAGCTTAGTTTGGGGGCTAGAGTTTATCAGTTCGAACACTGAAGCTTTCTTT.

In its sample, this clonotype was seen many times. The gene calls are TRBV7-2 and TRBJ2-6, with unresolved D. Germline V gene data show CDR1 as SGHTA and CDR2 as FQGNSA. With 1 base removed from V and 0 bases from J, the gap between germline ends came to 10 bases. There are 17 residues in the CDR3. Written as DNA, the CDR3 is TGTGCCAGCAGCTTAGTCCCGCTCGGCTCTGGGGCCAACGTCCTGACTTTC. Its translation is CASSLVPLGSGANVLTF.